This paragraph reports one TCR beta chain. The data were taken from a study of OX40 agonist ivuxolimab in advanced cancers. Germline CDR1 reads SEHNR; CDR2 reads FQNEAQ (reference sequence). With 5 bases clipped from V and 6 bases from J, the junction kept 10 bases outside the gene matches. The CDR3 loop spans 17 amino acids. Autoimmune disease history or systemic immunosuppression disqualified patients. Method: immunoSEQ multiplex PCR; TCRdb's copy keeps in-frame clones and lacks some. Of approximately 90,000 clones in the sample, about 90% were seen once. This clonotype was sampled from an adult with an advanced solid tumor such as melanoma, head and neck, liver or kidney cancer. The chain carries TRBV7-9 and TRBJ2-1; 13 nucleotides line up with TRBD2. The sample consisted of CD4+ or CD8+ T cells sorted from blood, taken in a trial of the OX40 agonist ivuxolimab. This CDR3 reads CASSRAQGLAGANEQFF. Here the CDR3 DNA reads TGTGCCAGCAGCCGTGCCCAAGGACTAGCGGGAGCCAATGAGCAGTTCTTC.